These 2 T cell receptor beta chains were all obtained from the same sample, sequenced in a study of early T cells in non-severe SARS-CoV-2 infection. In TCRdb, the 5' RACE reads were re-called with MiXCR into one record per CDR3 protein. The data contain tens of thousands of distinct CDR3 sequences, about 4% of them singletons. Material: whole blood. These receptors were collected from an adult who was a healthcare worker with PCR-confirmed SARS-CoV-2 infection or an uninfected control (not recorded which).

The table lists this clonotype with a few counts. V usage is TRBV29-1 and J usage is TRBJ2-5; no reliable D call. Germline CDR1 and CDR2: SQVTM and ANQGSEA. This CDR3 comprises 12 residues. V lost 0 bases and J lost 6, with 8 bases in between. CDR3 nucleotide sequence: TGCAGCGTTGAAGAATCGGCCCAGACCCAGTACTTC. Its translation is CSVEESAQTQYF.

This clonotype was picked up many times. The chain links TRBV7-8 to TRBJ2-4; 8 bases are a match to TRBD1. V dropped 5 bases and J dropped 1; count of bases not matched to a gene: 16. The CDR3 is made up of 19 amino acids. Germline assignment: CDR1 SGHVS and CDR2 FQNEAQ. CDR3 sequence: CASSRGQDNLLWAKNIQYF. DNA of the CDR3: TGTGCCAGCAGCCGGGGACAGGACAACCTACTTTGGGCCAAAAACATTCAGTACTTC.